The present TCR beta chain was sequenced within a study of blood T cell repertoires in COVID-19. About the research overall: Sites in the United States, Italy and Spain provided acute and convalescent COVID-19 samples. T cells, B-cell-depleted T cells, or PBMCs provided the cDNA or gDNA that served as material.

Germline V CDR1 and CDR2: SGHRS, YFSETQ. This CDR3 has 18 amino acids. V gave up 4 bases and J gave up 4 bases; unmatched junction bases: 14. Per the authors' pipeline: How many nucleated cells were present was estimated from reference gene primer amplification. The protocol was immunoSEQ multiplex PCR, while the TCRdb copy is restricted to in-frame clones and leaves out a portion. The DNA was the basis for D and trimming; V, J and clone size are from that table. This sample has about 170,000 clones, with 85% to 90% found just once. This rearrangement joins TRBV5-1 to TRBJ2-7; the match to TRBD2 covers 13 bases. The source of this sequence is a woman aged 55-69 years with COVID-19, enrolled during active disease. The sample consisted of peripheral blood. The CDR3 here is CASSVGGFGLAGVYEQYF. CDR3 DNA: TGCGCCAGCAGCGTTGGGGGCTTCGGACTAGCGGGAGTTTACGAGCAGTACTTC.